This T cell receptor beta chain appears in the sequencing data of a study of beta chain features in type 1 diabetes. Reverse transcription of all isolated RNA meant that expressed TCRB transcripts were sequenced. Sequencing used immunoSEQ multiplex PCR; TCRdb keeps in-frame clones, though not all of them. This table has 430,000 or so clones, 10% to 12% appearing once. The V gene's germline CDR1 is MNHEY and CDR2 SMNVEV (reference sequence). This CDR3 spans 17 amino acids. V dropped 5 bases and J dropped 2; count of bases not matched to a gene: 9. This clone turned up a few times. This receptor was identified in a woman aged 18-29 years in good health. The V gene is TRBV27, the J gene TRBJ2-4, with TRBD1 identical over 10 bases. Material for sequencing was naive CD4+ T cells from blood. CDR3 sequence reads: CASSAIMGQGTKNIQYF. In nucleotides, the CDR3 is TGTGCCAGCAGTGCGATAATGGGACAGGGGACCAAAAACATTCAGTACTTC.